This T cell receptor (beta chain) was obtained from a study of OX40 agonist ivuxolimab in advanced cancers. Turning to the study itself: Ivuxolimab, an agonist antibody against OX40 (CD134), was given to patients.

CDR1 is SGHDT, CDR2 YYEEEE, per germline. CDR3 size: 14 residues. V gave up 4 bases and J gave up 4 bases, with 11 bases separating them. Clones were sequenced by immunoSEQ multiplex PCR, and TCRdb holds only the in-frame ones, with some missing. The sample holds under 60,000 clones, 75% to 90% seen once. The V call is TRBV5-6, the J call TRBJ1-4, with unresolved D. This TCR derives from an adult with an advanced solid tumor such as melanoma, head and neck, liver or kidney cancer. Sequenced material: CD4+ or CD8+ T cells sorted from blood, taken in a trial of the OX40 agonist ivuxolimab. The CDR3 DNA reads TGTGCCAGCAGCCCCCGGGATCTTAATGAAAAACTGTTTTTT. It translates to CASSPRDLNEKLFF. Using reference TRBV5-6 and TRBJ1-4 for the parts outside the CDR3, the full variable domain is DAGVTQSPTHLIKTRGQQVTLRCSPKSGHDTVSWYQQALGQGPQFIFQYYEEEERQRGNFPDRFSGHQFPNYSSELNVNALLLGDSALYLCASSPRDLNEKLFFGSGTQLSVL.